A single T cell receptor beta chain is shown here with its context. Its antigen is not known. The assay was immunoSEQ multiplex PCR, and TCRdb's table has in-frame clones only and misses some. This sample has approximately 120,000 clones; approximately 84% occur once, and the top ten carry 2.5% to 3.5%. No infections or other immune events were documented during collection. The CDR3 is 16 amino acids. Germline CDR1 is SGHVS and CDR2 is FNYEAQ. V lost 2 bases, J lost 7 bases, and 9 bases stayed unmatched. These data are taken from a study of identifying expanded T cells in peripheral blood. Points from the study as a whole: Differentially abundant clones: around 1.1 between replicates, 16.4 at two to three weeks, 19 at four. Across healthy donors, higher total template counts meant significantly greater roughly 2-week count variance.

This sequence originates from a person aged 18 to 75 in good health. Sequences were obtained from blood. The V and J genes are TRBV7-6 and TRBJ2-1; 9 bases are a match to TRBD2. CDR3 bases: TGTGCCAGCAGCTTACTTCTAAGCGGGGGGTATAATGAGCAGTTCTTC. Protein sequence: CASSLLLSGGYNEQFF.